This T cell receptor beta chain was sequenced for a study of T cells after yellow fever vaccination. The CDR3 runs to 13 residues. The germline CDR1 and CDR2 sequences are SGDLS and YYNGEE. The V and J ends lost 1 base and 3 bases respectively, with 7 bases between them. One entry per CDR3 protein results from TCRdb running MiXCR on the 5' RACE reads. The sample records about 160,000 distinct CDR3 sequences, approximately 9.9% being singletons. This chain links TRBV9 with TRBJ1-2, with D perhaps TRBD1 (5 bases). Sequenced material: CD8+ T cells sorted from PBMCs, taken 45 days after the yellow fever booster vaccination. This sequence was found in a young man who received the YFV17D yellow fever vaccine. CDR3 DNA sequence: TGTGCCAGCAGCGTATCGGGGGACTATGGCTACACCTTC. As protein: CASSVSGDYGYTF.